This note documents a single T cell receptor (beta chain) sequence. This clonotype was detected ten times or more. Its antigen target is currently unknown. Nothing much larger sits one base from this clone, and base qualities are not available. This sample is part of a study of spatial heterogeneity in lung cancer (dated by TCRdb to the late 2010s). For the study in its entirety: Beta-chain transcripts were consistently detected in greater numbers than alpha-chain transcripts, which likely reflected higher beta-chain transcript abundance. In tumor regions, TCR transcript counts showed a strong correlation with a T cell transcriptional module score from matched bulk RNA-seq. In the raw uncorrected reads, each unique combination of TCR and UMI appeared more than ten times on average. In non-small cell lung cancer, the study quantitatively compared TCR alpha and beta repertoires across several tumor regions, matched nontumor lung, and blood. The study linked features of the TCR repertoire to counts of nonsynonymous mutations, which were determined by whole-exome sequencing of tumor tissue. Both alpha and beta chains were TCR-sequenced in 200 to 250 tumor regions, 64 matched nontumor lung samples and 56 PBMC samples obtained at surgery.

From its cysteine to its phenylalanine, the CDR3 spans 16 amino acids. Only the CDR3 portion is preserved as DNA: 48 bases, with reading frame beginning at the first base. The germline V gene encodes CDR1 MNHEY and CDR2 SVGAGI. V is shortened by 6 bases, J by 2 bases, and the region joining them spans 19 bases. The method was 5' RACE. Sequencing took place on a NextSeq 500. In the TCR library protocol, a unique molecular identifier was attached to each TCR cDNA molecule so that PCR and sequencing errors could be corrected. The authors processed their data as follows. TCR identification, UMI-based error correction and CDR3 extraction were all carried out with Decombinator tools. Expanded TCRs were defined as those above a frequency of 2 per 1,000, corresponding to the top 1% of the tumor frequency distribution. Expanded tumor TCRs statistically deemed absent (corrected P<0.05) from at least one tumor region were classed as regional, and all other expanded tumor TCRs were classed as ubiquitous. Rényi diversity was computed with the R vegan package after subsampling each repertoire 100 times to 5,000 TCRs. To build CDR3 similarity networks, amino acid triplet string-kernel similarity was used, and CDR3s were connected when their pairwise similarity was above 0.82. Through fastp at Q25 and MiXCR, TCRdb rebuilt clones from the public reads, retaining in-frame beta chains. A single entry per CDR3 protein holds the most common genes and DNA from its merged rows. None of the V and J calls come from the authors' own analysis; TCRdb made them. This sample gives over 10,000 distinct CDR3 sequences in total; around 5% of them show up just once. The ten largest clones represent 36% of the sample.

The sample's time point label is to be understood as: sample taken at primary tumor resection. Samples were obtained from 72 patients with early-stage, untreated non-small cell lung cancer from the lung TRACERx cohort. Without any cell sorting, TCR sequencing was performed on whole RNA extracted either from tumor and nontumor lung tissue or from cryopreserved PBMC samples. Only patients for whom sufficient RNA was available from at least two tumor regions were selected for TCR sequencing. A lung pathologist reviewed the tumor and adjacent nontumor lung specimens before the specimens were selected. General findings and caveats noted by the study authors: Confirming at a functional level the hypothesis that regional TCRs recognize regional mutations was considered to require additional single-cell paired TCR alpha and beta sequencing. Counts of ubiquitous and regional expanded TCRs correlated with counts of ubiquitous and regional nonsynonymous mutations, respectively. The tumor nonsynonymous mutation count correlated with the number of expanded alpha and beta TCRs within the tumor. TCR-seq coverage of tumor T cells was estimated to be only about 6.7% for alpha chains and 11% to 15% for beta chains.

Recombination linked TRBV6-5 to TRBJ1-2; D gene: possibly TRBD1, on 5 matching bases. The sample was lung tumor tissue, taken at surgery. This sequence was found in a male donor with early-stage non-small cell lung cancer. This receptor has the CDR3 CASSAFGRGRNYGYTF. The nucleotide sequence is TGTGCCAGCAGCGCATTCGGAAGGGGAAGAAACTATGGCTACACCTTC.